The 28 T cell receptor beta chains presented below share a single source sample, sequenced in a study of T-cell reconstitution after alpha-beta-depleted transplantation in children. The library targeted TCRbeta and was prepared with unique molecular identifiers. In TCRdb, the PCR reads were re-called with MiXCR into one record per CDR3 protein. The sample yields 640,000 or so distinct CDR3 sequences, 16% seen once. Here the sequenced sample was PBMCs from the stem cell graft donor, taken from the stem cell graft. These receptors all stem from a human donor who donated a stem cell graft to a child with acute myeloid leukemia.

This clonotype was found many times. The rearrangement uses TRBV29-1 and TRBJ2-1; the D gene is possibly TRBD1 (7 bases). CDR1 is SQVTM and CDR2 is ANQGSEA in the germline V gene. The CDR3 loop spans 13 amino acids. Deletions cut 7 bases from V and 5 bases from J, with 15 bases between. The CDR3 DNA sequence: TGCAGCGGGAGGGGGCAGACCCACAATGAGCAGTTCTTC. It yields the protein CSGRGQTHNEQFF.

The sample holds many counts of this clonotype. V gene TRBV20-1 combines with J gene TRBJ2-7; the D is unclear. CDR3 length: 9 amino acids. V was trimmed by 6 bases and J by 7 bases, leaving 7 bases between them. Germline V gives CDR1 DFQATT, CDR2 SNEGSKA (reference sequence). The CDR3 spells CSAAGEQYV. The CDR3 nucleotides are TGCAGTGCGGCAGGAGAGCAGTACGTC.

The table lists this clonotype with many counts. The chain couples TRBV5-5 to TRBJ2-1; TRBD1 matches at 7 bases. Germline assignment: CDR1 SGHKS and CDR2 YYEKEE (reference sequence). V dropped 5 bases and J dropped 7; count of bases not matched to a gene: 6. The length of the CDR3 is 13 residues. This CDR3 is CASSHTGVNEQFF. The CDR3 DNA sequence: TGTGCCAGCAGTCATACAGGGGTGAATGAGCAGTTCTTC.

The J gene is TRBJ2-7, the V gene TRBV6-2 or TRBV6-3; 12 nucleotides line up with TRBD2. V shed 5 bases, J shed 4 bases, and the junction held 9 bases outside the gene matches. Germline V CDR1 and CDR2: MNHEY, SVGEGT. The CDR3 runs to 16 residues. The CDR3 reads CASSQPRTSGAYEQYF. CDR3 sequence (DNA): TGTGCCAGCAGTCAGCCCCGGACTAGCGGGGCTTACGAGCAGTACTTC.

There are a few counts of this clonotype. The chain employs TRBV7-9 and TRBJ2-2, with a tentative D call TRBD2 (6 bases). The V gene's germline CDR1 is SEHNR and CDR2 FQNEAQ (reference sequence). The CDR3 is 12 amino acids. The V end lost 5 bases, the J end lost 12 bases, and 13 bases lay between the germline ends. DNA for the CDR3: TGTGCCAGCAGCCCCGGGGGTCAGAAGCTGTTTTTT. This codes for CASSPGGQKLFF. Full variable domain (rest looked up from reference TRBV7-9 and TRBJ2-2): DTGVSQNPRHKITKRGQNVTFRCDPISEHNRLYWYRQTLGQGPEFLTYFQNEAQLEKSRLLSDRFSAERPKGSFSTLEIQRTEQGDSAMYLCASSPGGQKLFFGEGSRLTVL.

The chain joins TRBV6-1 to TRBJ2-7, with no clear D. From germline, CDR1 is MNHNS and CDR2 SASEGT. The CDR3 has 13 residues. Trimming stripped 6 bases from V and 7 bases from J, with 16 bases between. The CDR3 sequence is CASSQIRAWEQYV. Written as DNA, the CDR3 is TGTGCCAGCAGCCAAATCCGAGCCTGGGAGCAGTACGTC.

The V gene is TRBV12-3 or TRBV12-4, the J gene TRBJ1-5, with 7 positions matching TRBD1. V shed 6 bases and J 1 base; nucleotides not matched to a gene: 9. The CDR3 has 16 amino acids. In DNA form, the CDR3 reads TGTGCCAGCAGCTCTACCGGGACAGCAAGCAATCAGCCCCAGCATTTT. It yields the protein CASSSTGTASNQPQHF.

This clonotype was recorded at least ten times. V and J are TRBV20-1 and TRBJ2-7; 7 bases align to TRBD1. The CDR3 has 12 amino acids. In germline, CDR1 is DFQATT, CDR2 SNEGSKA (reference sequence). Germline trimming cut 5 bases from V and 0 bases from J; bases unmatched to any gene: 1. The CDR3 bases are TGCAGTGCTCGGGACAGCTCCTACGAGCAGTACGTC. Its translation: CSARDSSYEQYV.

The genes are TRBV7-2 and TRBJ2-2; D possibly corresponds to TRBD2 (5 bases). Germline assignment: CDR1 SGHTA and CDR2 FQGNSA. This CDR3 has 17 residues. The V and J ends lost 2 bases and 1 base respectively, with 14 bases between them. The CDR3 is CASSLYGRVLNTGELFF. The CDR3 nucleotides are TGTGCCAGCAGCTTATATGGGCGGGTCCTGAACACCGGGGAGCTGTTTTTT.

This chain's CDR3 is CASFDRAGANVLTF. For the CDR3, the DNA is TGTGCCAGCTTTGACAGGGCCGGGGCCAACGTCCTGACTTTC. V is TRBV6-2 or TRBV6-3 and J is TRBJ2-6; 7 positions match TRBD1. Germline V gene sequence: CDR1 MNHEY, CDR2 SVGEGT. The CDR3 runs 14 residues. The V and J ends lost 8 bases and 4 bases, in that order; junction bases with no gene match: 5.

This clonotype was seen only a few times. This chain joins TRBV9 and TRBJ2-7, with D perhaps given as TRBD1 or TRBD2 (6 bases each). This CDR3 comprises 15 residues. Trimming stripped 4 bases from V and 2 bases from J, with 16 bases between. The germline V gene encodes CDR1 SGDLS and CDR2 YYNGEE. The CDR3 here is CASSPSRGAPYEQYF. For the CDR3, the DNA is TGTGCCAGCAGCCCTTCGAGGGGGGCCCCCTACGAGCAGTACTTC.

This clonotype was seen many times. The CDR3 loop is CSGKTSGETQYF. The CDR3 nucleotides are TGCAGCGGAAAGACTAGCGGGGAGACCCAGTACTTC. This chain joins TRBV29-1 and TRBJ2-5, with 10 bases identical to TRBD2. After removal of 7 bases from V and 5 bases from J, the junction contained 4 bases not matched to a gene. This CDR3 contains 12 residues. Looked up from germline, CDR1 is SQVTM and CDR2 is ANQGSEA.

The table lists this clonotype with many counts. The chain combines TRBV11-2 with TRBJ2-3; D not certain. The CDR3 sequence is 13 residues long. Trimming took off 4 bases at V and 4 bases at J, with 9 bases between the two ends. Germline V gives CDR1 SGHAT, CDR2 FQNNGV. The CDR3 region has the DNA TGTGCCAGCAGCTCCCCGCTGGCAGATACGCAGTATTTT. It translates to CASSSPLADTQYF.

This clonotype was picked up many times. The J gene is TRBJ2-5, the V gene TRBV20-1; no reliable D call. V lost 0 bases and J lost 5, with 1 base in between. The CDR3 has 10 amino acids. The germline V gene encodes CDR1 DFQATT and CDR2 SNEGSKA (reference sequence). In nucleotides, the CDR3 is TGCAGTGCTAGAGATGAGACCCAGTACTTC. It encodes CSARDETQYF.

About this clonotype itself: The junction departs from germline at one end; a sequencing error may be responsible. V is TRBV5-1 and J is TRBJ2-2; D may match TRBD1 or TRBD2 (5 bases each). There are 15 residues in the CDR3. CDR1 SGHRS and CDR2 YFSETQ come from the germline V gene. The CDR3 DNA follows: TGCGCCAACAGCTTGAGGGGTGGCAACACCGGGGAGCTGTTTTTT. Its protein is CANSLRGGNTGELFF. Based on the CDR3 plus reference TRBV5-1 and TRBJ2-2, the full variable domain is KAGVTQTPRYLIKTRGQQVTLSCSPISGHRSVSWYQQTPGQGLQFLFEYFSETQRNKGNFPGRFSGRQFSNSRSEMNVSTLELGDSALYLCANSLRGGNTGELFFGEGSRLTVL.

The CDR3 nucleotides read TGTGCCAGCAGCGTAGCAGGGGAAACTTCCTACGAGCAGTACTTC. Protein sequence: CASSVAGETSYEQYF. The chain links TRBV11-3 to TRBJ2-7; D is possibly TRBD1 (6 bases). This CDR3 has 15 residues. Germline loops: CDR1 SGHNT, CDR2 YENEEA. The ends were cut back, 5 bases at V and 1 base at J, with 15 bases in the middle. Supplemented by reference TRBV11-3 and TRBJ2-7, the full variable domain reads EAGVVQSPRYKIIEKKQPVAFWCNPISGHNTLYWYLQNLGQGPELLIRYENEEAVDDSQLPKDRFSAERLKGVDSTLKIQPAELGDSAVYLCASSVAGETSYEQYFGPGTRLTVT.

The chain employs TRBV11-2 and TRBJ1-2, with TRBD1 matching over 8 bases. V lost 5 bases, J lost 8 bases, and 7 bases stayed unmatched. The CDR3 extends over 13 amino acids. CDR1 and CDR2 (germline): SGHAT, FQNNGV. CDR3 amino acids: CASSPWTGWGYTF. CDR3 bases: TGTGCCAGCAGCCCCTGGACAGGGTGGGGCTACACCTTC.

The rearrangement joins TRBV10-3 to TRBJ2-7; possible D gene TRBD2, 6 bases. Germline-derived CDR1 and CDR2 are ENHRY and SYGVKD. This CDR3 spans 16 amino acids. Trimming pared 2 bases from V and 3 bases from J, leaving 17 bases between. DNA for the CDR3: TGTGCCATCAGTGAGGACACTAACGGGGGACTCTACGAGCAGTACGTC. Translated: CAISEDTNGGLYEQYV.

This chain links TRBV29-1 with TRBJ2-1, with D perhaps TRBD2 (7 bases). The CDR3 contains 15 residues. Germline lookup yields CDR1 SQVTM and CDR2 ANQGSEA. V was cut by 7 bases and J by 7 bases, with 23 bases left in between. CDR3 coding DNA: TGCAGCGCCGCCGGTTGGGGGGGGGCCGGTAATGAGCAGTTCTTC. This gives the protein CSAAGWGGAGNEQFF.

V gene TRBV7-9 combines with J gene TRBJ1-4; maybe TRBD1 (5 bases). The germline V and J ends were trimmed by 7 bases and 0 bases, with 18 bases remaining between them. CDR1 and CDR2 (germline): SEHNR, FQNEAQ (reference sequence). The length of the CDR3 is 17 residues. The CDR3 protein is CASIKTRGLATNEKLFF. The CDR3 DNA is TGTGCCAGCATCAAAACGCGGGGCCTTGCAACTAATGAAAAACTGTTTTTT.

The chain is built from TRBV5-1 and TRBJ2-7; D is uncertain. Germline CDR1 reads SGHRS; CDR2 reads YFSETQ. This CDR3 is built from 13 residues. V was cut by 0 bases and J by 7 bases, with 11 bases left in between. The CDR3 spells CASSLEPGLEQYV. Here the CDR3 DNA reads TGCGCCAGCAGCTTGGAGCCCGGGCTTGAGCAGTACGTC.

Only a few counts were recorded for this clonotype. V and J are TRBV27 and TRBJ1-2; no clear D. The germline V and J ends were trimmed by 6 bases and 4 bases, with 15 bases remaining between them. CDR1 and CDR2 from the germline V gene are MNHEY and SMNVEV (reference sequence). CDR3 length: 14 residues. CDR3 sequence reads: CASSQTPNSYGYTF. CDR3 in DNA: TGTGCCAGCAGCCAGACCCCCAATTCCTATGGCTACACCTTC.

The chain recombines TRBV20-1 with TRBJ2-1; D might be TRBD1 (5 bases). V was shortened by 3 bases and J by 10 bases, with 10 bases between the two germline ends. The CDR3 covers 11 residues. Germline loops: CDR1 DFQATT, CDR2 SNEGSKA (reference sequence). The CDR3 DNA reads as TGCAGTGCTAGTTTCGGACAAGAGCAGTTCTTC. Its protein is CSASFGQEQFF.

This clonotype was found many times. V is TRBV5-5 and J is TRBJ1-2; TRBD1 agrees at 7 bases. The CDR3 loop spans 15 amino acids. V dropped 2 bases and J dropped 2; count of bases not matched to a gene: 6. CDR1 is SGHKS, CDR2 YYEKEE, per germline (reference sequence). Written as DNA, the CDR3 is TGTGCCAGCAGCTTAGAGCCGGGACAGAACTATGGCTACACCTTC. Residues: CASSLEPGQNYGYTF.

This clonotype has at least ten counts. The V gene is TRBV7-2, the J gene TRBJ1-2; D perhaps matches TRBD1 (6 bases). The CDR3 sequence is 15 residues long. V shed 4 bases and J shed 0 bases, with 12 bases lying between them. CDR1 SGHTA and CDR2 FQGNSA come from the germline V gene. CDR3: CASSSPGAANYGYTF. The CDR3 DNA is TGTGCCAGCAGCTCTCCAGGGGCTGCTAACTATGGCTACACCTTC. Variable domain in full (rest from reference TRBV7-2 and TRBJ1-2): GAGVSQSPSNKVTEKGKDVELRCDPISGHTALYWYRQSLGQGLEFLIYFQGNSAPDKSGLPSDRFSAERTGGSVSTLTIQRTQQEDSAVYLCASSSPGAANYGYTFGSGTRLTVV.

Ten or more counts support this clonotype. The chain combines TRBV20-1 with TRBJ2-2; D call uncertain. CDR3 length: 13 amino acids. V was shortened by 3 bases and J by 6 bases, with 11 bases between the two germline ends. CDR1 is DFQATT and CDR2 is SNEGSKA in the germline V gene (reference sequence). CDR3: CSASGQAPGELFF. The CDR3 DNA reads as TGCAGTGCTAGCGGCCAAGCCCCCGGGGAGCTGTTTTTT.

About this clonotype itself: A read error may produce the germline difference seen at one junction end. The chain combines TRBV10-3 with TRBJ2-5; 10 nucleotides match TRBD2. This CDR3 spans 17 amino acids. Germline V gene lookup returns CDR1 ENHRY and CDR2 SYGVKD. In nucleotides, the CDR3 is TGTGCCATCAGTGGCCGACTAGCGGGCGTAACCCAAGAGACCCAGTCCTTC. Translated: CAISGRLAGVTQETQSF.

In this sample, this clonotype turned up many times. This rearrangement joins TRBV10-3 to TRBJ2-5; 7 bases are shared with TRBD2. Losses at the gene ends were 11 bases for V and 2 bases for J; bases not matched to a gene: 8. The CDR3 sequence is 13 residues long. CDR1 and CDR2 (germline): ENHRY, SYGVKD. The CDR3 sequence: CASRASGQETQYF. In DNA, the CDR3 is TGTGCCTCGCGAGCTAGCGGACAAGAGACCCAGTACTTC.